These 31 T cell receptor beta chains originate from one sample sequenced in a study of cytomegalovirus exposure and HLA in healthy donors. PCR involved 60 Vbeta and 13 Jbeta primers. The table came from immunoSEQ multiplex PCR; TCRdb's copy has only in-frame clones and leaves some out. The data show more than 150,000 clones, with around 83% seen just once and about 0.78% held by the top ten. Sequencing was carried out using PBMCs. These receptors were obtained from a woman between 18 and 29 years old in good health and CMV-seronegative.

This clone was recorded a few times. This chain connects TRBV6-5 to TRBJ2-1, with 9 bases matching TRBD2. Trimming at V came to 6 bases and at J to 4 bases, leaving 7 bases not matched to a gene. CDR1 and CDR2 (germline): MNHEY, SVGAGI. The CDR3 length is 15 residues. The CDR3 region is CASRPWRGGYNEQFF. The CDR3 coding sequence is TGTGCCAGCAGACCGTGGCGGGGGGGTTACAATGAGCAGTTCTTC.

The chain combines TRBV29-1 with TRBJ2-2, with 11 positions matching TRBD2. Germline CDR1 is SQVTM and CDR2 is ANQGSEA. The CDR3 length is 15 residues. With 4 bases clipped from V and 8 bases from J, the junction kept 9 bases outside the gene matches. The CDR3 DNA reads TGCAGCGTTGGCGAGACTAGCGGGACTACTGGGGAGCTGTTTTTT. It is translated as CSVGETSGTTGELFF.

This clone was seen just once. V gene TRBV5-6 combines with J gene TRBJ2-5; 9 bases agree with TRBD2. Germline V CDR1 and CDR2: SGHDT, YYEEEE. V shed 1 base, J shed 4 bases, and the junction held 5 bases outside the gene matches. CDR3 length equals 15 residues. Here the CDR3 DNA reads TGTGCCAGCAGCTTGTGGCGGGGGGGCCGAGAGACCCAGTACTTC. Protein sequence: CASSLWRGGRETQYF.

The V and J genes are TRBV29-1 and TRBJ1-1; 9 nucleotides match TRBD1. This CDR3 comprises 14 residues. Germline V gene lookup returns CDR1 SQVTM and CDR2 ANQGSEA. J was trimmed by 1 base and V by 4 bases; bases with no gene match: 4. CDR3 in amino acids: CSVGPGQGNTEAFF. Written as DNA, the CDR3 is TGCAGCGTTGGCCCGGGACAGGGGAACACTGAAGCTTTCTTT.

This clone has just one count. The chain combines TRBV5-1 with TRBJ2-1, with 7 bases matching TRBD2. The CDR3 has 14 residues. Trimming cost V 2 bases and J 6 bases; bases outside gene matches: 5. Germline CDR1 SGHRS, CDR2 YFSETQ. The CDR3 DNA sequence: TGCGCCAGCAGCTTACCGGGACTACTCAATGAGCAGTTCTTC. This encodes CASSLPGLLNEQFF.

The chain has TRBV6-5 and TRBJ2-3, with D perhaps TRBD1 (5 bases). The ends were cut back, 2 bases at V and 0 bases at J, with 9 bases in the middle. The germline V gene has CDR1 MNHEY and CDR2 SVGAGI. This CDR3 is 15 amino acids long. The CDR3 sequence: CASSYVGPSTDTQYF. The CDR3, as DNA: TGTGCCAGCAGTTACGTGGGGCCCAGCACAGATACGCAGTATTTT.

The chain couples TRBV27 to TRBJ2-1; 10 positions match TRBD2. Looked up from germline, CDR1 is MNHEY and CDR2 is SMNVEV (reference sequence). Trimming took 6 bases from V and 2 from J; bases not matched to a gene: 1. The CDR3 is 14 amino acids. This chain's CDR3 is CASRLAGTYNEQFF. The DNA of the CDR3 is TGTGCCAGCAGACTAGCGGGAACCTACAATGAGCAGTTCTTC.

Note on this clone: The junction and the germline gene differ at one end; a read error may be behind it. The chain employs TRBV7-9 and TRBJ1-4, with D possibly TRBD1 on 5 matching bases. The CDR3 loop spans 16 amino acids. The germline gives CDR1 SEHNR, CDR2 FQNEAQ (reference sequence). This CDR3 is CSSSSPWWGEGEKLFF. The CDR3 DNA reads TGTTCCAGCAGCTCCCCATGGTGGGGGGAGGGAGAAAAACTGTTTTTT.

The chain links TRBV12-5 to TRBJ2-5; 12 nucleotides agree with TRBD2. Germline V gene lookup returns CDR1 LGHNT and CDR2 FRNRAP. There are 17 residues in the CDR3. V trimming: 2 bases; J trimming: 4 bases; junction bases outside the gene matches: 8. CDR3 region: CASGLRASGGALETQYF. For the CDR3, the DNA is TGTGCTAGTGGTTTGAGGGCTAGCGGGGGGGCGTTAGAGACCCAGTACTTC. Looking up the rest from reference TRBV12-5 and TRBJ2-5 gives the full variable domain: DARVTQTPRHKVTEMGQEVTMRCQPILGHNTVFWYRQTMMQGLELLAYFRNRAPLDDSGMPKDRFSAEMPDATLATLKIQPSEPRDSAVYFCASGLRASGGALETQYFGPGTRLLVL.

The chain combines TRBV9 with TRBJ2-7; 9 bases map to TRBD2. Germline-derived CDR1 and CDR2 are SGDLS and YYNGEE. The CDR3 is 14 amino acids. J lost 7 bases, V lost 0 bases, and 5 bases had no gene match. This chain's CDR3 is CASSVAALAGEQYF. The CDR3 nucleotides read TGTGCCAGCAGCGTAGCTGCCCTAGCGGGGGAGCAGTACTTC. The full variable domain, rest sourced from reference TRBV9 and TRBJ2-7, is DSGVTQTPKHLITATGQRVTLRCSPRSGDLSVYWYQQSLDQGLQFLIQYYNGEERAKGNILERFSAQQFPDLHSELNLSSLELGDSALYFCASSVAALAGEQYFGPGTRLTVT.

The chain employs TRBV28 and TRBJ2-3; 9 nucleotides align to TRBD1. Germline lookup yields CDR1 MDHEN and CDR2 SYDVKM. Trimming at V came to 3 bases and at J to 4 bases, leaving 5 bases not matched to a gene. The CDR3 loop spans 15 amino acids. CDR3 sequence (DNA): TGTGCCAGCAGTTTGCCACAGGGGGCGGCAGATACGCAGTATTTT. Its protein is CASSLPQGAADTQYF.

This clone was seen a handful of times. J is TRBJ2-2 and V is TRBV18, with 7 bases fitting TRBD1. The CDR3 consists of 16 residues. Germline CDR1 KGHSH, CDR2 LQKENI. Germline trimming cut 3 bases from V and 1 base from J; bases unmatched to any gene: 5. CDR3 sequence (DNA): TGTGCCAGCTCACCGTTCGGGACAGAGAACACCGGGGAGCTGTTTTTT. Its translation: CASSPFGTENTGELFF.

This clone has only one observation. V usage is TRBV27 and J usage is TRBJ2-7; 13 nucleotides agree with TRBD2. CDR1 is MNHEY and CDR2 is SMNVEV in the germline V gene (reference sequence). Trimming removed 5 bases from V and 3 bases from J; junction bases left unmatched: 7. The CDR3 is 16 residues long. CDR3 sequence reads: CASSPRTSGRNYEQYF. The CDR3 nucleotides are TGTGCCAGCAGTCCCAGGACTAGCGGGAGAAACTACGAGCAGTACTTC.

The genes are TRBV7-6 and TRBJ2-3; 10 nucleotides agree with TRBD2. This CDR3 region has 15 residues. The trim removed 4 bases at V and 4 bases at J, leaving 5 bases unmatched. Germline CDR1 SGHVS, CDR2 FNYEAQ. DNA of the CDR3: TGTGCCAGCAGCTCAAGCGGGGGGGCAGCAGATACGCAGTATTTT. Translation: CASSSSGGAADTQYF.

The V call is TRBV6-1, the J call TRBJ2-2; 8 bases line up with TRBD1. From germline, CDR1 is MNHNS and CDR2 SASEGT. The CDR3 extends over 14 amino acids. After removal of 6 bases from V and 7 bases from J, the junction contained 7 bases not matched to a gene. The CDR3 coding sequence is TGTGCCAGCAGAGTAGACAGGGGCGGCGGGGAGCTGTTTTTT. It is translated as CASRVDRGGGELFF.

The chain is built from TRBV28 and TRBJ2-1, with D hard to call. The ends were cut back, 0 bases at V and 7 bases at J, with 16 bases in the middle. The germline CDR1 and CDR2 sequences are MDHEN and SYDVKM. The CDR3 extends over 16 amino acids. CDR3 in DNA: TGTGCCAGCAGTTTATGGGCTGGGTCGACTGTAAATGAGCAGTTCTTC. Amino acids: CASSLWAGSTVNEQFF. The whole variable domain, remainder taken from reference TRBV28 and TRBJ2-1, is DVKVTQSSRYLVKRTGEKVFLECVQDMDHENMFWYRQDPGLGLRLIYFSYDVKMKEKGDIPEGYSVSREKKERFSLILESASTNQTSMYLCASSLWAGSTVNEQFFGPGTRLTVL.

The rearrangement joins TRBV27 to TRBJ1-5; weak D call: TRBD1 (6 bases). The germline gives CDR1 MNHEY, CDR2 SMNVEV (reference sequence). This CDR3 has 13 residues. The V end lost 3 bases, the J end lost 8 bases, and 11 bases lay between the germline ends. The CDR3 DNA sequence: TGTGCCAGCAGTTTCAGGGGTGTGGAGCCCCAGCATTTT. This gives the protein CASSFRGVEPQHF.

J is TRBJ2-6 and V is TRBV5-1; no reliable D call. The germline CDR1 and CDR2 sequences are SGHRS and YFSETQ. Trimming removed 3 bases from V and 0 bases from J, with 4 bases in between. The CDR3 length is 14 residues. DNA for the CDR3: TGCGCCAGCAGCTACAGCTCTGGGGCCAACGTCCTGACTTTC. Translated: CASSYSSGANVLTF.

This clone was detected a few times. This CDR3 is CASNRDGGGGYTF. The CDR3 nucleotides read TGTGCCAGCAACCGAGACGGCGGAGGTGGCTACACCTTC. The J gene is TRBJ1-2, the V gene TRBV7-9; D remains unclear. Germline V gives CDR1 SEHNR, CDR2 FQNEAQ (reference sequence). The CDR3 has 13 amino acids. Trimming cost V 7 bases and J 7 bases, with 16 bases left between them.

CDR3 nucleotides: TGTGCCAGCAGACCAGCGGGGCGGGAGACCCAGTACTTC. Its translation: CASRPAGRETQYF. The chain couples TRBV6-5 to TRBJ2-5, with 7 bases fitting TRBD2. The CDR3 is 13 residues long. Germline V gives CDR1 MNHEY, CDR2 SVGAGI. J gave up 5 bases and V 6 bases, and 6 bases lay outside the gene matches.

The CDR3 loop reads CASSYEGRMTNEKLFF. CDR3 nucleotide sequence: TGTGCCAGCAGTTACGAAGGGAGGATGACTAATGAAAAACTGTTTTTT. The chain recombines TRBV6-6 with TRBJ1-4, with D unresolved. The CDR3 is 16 amino acids. V was cut by 2 bases and J by 2 bases, with 12 bases left in between. Germline V gives CDR1 MNHNY, CDR2 SVGAGI (reference sequence).

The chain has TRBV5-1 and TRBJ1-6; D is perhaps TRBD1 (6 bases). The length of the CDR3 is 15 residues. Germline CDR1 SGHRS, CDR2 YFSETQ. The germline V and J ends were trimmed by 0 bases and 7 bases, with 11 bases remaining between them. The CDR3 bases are TGCGCCAGCAGCTTGGATACAGGGTGGAATTCACCCCTCCACTTT. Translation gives CASSLDTGWNSPLHF.

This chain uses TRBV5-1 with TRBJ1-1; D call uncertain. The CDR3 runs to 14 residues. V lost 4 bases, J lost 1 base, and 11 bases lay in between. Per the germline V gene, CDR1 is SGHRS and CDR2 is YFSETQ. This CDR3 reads CASSRESGNTEAFF. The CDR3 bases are TGCGCCAGCAGCCGGGAGTCCGGGAACACTGAAGCTTTCTTT.

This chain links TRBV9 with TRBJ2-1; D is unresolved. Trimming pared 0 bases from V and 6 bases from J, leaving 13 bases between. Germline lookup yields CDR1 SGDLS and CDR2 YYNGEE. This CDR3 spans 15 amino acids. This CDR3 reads CASSVDDFSGNEQFF. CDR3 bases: TGTGCCAGCAGCGTAGACGATTTTTCCGGCAATGAGCAGTTCTTC.

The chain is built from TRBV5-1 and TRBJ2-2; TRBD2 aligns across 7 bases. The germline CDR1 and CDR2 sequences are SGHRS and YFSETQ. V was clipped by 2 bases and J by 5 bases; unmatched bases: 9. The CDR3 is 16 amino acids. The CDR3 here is CASSFNGGRGTGELFF. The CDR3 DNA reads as TGCGCCAGCAGCTTCAACGGCGGGAGAGGGACCGGGGAGCTGTTTTTT.

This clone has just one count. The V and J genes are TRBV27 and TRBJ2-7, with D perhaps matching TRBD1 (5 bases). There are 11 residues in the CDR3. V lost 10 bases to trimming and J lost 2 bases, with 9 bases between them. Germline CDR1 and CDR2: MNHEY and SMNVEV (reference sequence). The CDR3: CATQGAYEQYF. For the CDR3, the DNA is TGTGCCACCCAAGGGGCCTACGAGCAGTACTTC.

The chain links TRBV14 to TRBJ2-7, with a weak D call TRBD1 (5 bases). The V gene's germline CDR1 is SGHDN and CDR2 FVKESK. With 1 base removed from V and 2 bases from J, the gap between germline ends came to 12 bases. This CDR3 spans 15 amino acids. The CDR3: CASSQGTGGAYEQYF. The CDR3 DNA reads TGTGCCAGCAGCCAAGGTACAGGTGGCGCCTACGAGCAGTACTTC.

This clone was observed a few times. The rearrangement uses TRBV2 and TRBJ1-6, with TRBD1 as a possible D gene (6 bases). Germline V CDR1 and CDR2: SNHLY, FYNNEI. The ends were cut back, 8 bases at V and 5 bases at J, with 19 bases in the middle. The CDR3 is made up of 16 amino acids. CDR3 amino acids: CASGREGGENNSPLHF. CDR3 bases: TGTGCCAGCGGGAGGGAAGGGGGGGAGAATAATTCACCCCTCCACTTT.

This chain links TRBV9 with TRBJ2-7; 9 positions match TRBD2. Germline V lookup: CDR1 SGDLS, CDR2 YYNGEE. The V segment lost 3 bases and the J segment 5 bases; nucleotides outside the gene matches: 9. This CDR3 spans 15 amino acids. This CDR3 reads CASSGQRGAFDEQYF. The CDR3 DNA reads TGTGCCAGCAGCGGCCAGCGGGGGGCCTTTGACGAGCAGTACTTC.

The DNA of the CDR3 is TGTGCCAGCAGTTCGGGACTGGGAAATCAGCCCCAGCATTTT. Translating it yields CASSSGLGNQPQHF. This chain uses TRBV27 with TRBJ1-5; possible D gene TRBD1, 5 bases. The CDR3 has 14 amino acids. V lost 4 bases to trimming and J lost 4 bases, with 11 bases between them. Per the germline V gene, CDR1 is MNHEY and CDR2 is SMNVEV (reference sequence).

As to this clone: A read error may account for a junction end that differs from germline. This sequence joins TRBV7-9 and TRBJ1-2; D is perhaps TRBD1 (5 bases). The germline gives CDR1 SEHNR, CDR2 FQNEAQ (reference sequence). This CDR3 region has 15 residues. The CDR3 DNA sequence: TGTTCCAGCAGCTTAAGTTTGGGGCGGGGCTATGGCTACACCTTC. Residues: CSSSLSLGRGYGYTF.